This TCR beta chain was identified in a study of T-cell memory formation after mild COVID-19. The CDR3 runs to 14 residues. Between the trimmed V and J ends, which lost 1 base and 4 bases, there was a span of 11 bases. CDR1 and CDR2 from the germline V gene are SGHRS and YFSETQ. TCRdb called the 5' RACE reads again in MiXCR, with one record for every CDR3 protein. The sample shows 470,000 or so distinct CDR3 sequences, approximately 19% of them seen only once. The chain is built from TRBV5-1 and TRBJ2-5; D is uncertain. The sequence derives from a man in his late teens or twenties who had mild COVID-19 (a few samples of this study predate the infection). Cell type and time point are not known. The specimen sequenced was PBMCs or a T cell subset sorted from them (not recorded which). DNA for the CDR3: TGCGCCAGCAGCTTGCGGGCAGGTCGAGAGACCCAGTACTTC. This translates into CASSLRAGRETQYF.